This TCR beta chain was observed in a study of OX40 agonist ivuxolimab in advanced cancers. Study context: Patients with hepatocellular carcinoma, melanoma, renal cell or head and neck cancer made up the dose-escalation patients.

The method was immunoSEQ multiplex PCR; TCRdb's version includes in-frame clones alone and lacks a portion of them. The sample yields over 70,000 clones, 90% seen once. Notes on the study in general: The investigators did not determine what antigen specificity the expanded peripheral T cells had. Averaged across samples, CD8+ T cells carried more expanded clones than CD4+ did. Some of the nonresponding patients also showed low levels of normalized T-cell clonal expansion.

A word on this clone: The antigen is unknown.

The V gene's germline CDR1 is LNHDA and CDR2 SQIVND (reference sequence). CDR3 size: 14 residues. V lost 3 bases to trimming and J lost 1 base, with 9 bases between them. The material sequenced was CD4+ or CD8+ T cells sorted from blood, taken in a trial of the OX40 agonist ivuxolimab. The V gene is TRBV19, the J gene TRBJ2-5, with no clear D. This TCR was sampled from an adult with an advanced solid tumor such as melanoma, head and neck, liver or kidney cancer. In DNA form, the CDR3 reads TGTGCCAGTAGTATTCGGCTGTTCCAAGAGACCCAGTACTTC. This sequence encodes CASSIRLFQETQYF.